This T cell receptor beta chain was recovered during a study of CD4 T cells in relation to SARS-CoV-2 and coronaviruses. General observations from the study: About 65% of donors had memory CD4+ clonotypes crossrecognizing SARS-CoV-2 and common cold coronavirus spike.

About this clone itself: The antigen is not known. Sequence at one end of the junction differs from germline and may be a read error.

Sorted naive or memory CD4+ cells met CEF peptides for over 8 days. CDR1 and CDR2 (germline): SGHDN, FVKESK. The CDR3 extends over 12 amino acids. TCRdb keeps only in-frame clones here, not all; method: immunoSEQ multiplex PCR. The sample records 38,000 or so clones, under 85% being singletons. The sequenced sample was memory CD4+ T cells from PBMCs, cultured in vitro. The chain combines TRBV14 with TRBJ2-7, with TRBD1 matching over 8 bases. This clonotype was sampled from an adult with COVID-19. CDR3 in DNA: TGTGCCAGCAGCCGACAGGGGATCGAGAAGTACTTC. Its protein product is CASSRQGIEKYF.